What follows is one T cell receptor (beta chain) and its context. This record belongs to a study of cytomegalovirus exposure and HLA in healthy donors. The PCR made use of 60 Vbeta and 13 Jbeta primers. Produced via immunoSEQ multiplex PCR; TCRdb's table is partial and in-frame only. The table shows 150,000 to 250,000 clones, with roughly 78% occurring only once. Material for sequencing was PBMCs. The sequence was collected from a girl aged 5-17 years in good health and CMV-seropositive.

The CDR3 reads CASSLGDSGVNTEAFF. In nucleotides, the CDR3 is TGCGCCAGCAGCTTGGGGGACAGTGGGGTGAACACTGAAGCTTTCTTT. The chain uses TRBV5-1 and TRBJ1-1; 7 bases are a match to TRBD1. CDR1 is SGHRS, CDR2 YFSETQ, per germline. The CDR3 is 16 residues long. V was pared by 0 bases and J by 0 bases, with 5 bases of the junction left unmatched.